The text below deals with one TCR beta chain. Its antigen is not known. Sequencing used immunoSEQ multiplex PCR; TCRdb keeps in-frame clones, though not all of them. This table has 45,000 to 70,000 clones, 85% to 95% appearing once. These data come from a study of cytomegalovirus exposure and HLA in healthy donors. Study results and caveats: TCR sequences were mostly rare, though some public TCRs occurred in many donors.

Trimming removed 2 bases from V and 9 bases from J; junction bases left unmatched: 6. The CDR3 runs 15 residues. The germline CDR1 and CDR2 sequences are MNHNS and SASEGT. Sequencing was carried out using PBMCs. The receptor comes from a woman between 18 and 29 years old in good health and CMV-seronegative. V usage is TRBV6-1 and J usage is TRBJ2-2, with TRBD2 identical over 10 bases. This chain's CDR3 is CASSELAGDLRELFF. For the CDR3, the DNA is TGTGCCAGCAGTGAACTAGCGGGAGATCTTCGGGAGCTGTTTTTT.